What follows are 31 T cell receptor beta chains derived from one specimen sequenced in a study of T cells expressing NK-cell markers (dated by TCRdb to 2018 to 2020). The library relied on 5' RACE. TCRdb shows the sequencer as Illumina HiSeq 2000. The reads, reprocessed by TCRdb, yield one row per CDR3 protein sequence and no DNA. In this sample's table one finds around 550,000 distinct CDR3 sequences. The ten top clones hold roughly 3.5% of the sample. The sequenced material came from blood T cells: a sorted CD56 or NKG2C T cell subset, CD4+ or CD8+ T cells, or bulk PBMC T cells (not recorded which). These receptors originate from a man aged 18 to 29 in good health. Donor details come from another sample of the same person, matched by shared clones.

This chain joins TRBV5-1 and TRBJ2-5; the D call of TRBD1 rests on TCRdb alone, since no DNA is present to check it. Germline lookup yields CDR1 SGHRS and CDR2 YFSETQ. The CDR3 contains 14 residues. This CDR3 is CASSRQDPQETQYF.

The J gene is TRBJ2-3, the V gene TRBV29-1; TCRdb proposes TRBD1, but this gene call is untestable without DNA. The CDR3 totals 14 residues. Germline CDR1 is SQVTM and CDR2 is ANQGSEA. CDR3 loop: CSARPGLATDTQYF.

The rearrangement joins TRBV24-1 to TRBJ2-5; TCRdb's D call, TRBD2, is unchecked because there is no DNA. This CDR3 spans 14 amino acids. Germline loops: CDR1 KGHDR, CDR2 SFDVKD. The CDR3 protein is CATSDSGLKETQYF.

V gene TRBV6-2 or TRBV6-3 combines with J gene TRBJ2-3. CDR1 is MNHEY, CDR2 SVGEGT, per germline. This CDR3 is built from 13 residues. CDR3: CATRSSGADTQYF.

This rearrangement joins TRBV29-1 to TRBJ2-1. The germline CDR1 and CDR2 sequences are SQVTM and ANQGSEA. This CDR3 is 13 amino acids long. Here the CDR3 reads CSVEEPGTNEQFF.

The V gene is TRBV12-3 or TRBV12-4, the J gene TRBJ2-1; the D gene TCRdb calls, TRBD1, cannot be checked with no DNA. The CDR3 spans 11 residues. CDR3 protein: CASSQGVEQFF.

This rearrangement joins TRBV12-3 or TRBV12-4 to TRBJ2-5. This CDR3 has 12 amino acids. The CDR3 sequence: CASSFSGGTQYF.

The chain recombines TRBV5-1 with TRBJ2-3. The CDR3 totals 16 residues. In germline, CDR1 is SGHRS, CDR2 YFSETQ. The CDR3 protein is CASSPVVGAYTDTQYF. Filled out from reference TRBV5-1 and TRBJ2-3, the complete variable domain reads KAGVTQTPRYLIKTRGQQVTLSCSPISGHRSVSWYQQTPGQGLQFLFEYFSETQRNKGNFPGRFSGRQFSNSRSEMNVSTLELGDSALYLCASSPVVGAYTDTQYFGPGTRLTVL.

This rearrangement joins TRBV11-3 to TRBJ2-2. The CDR3 runs to 16 residues. In germline, CDR1 is SGHNT, CDR2 YENEEA. The CDR3 sequence: CASSLVGFANTGELFF.

The chain links TRBV12-3 or TRBV12-4 to TRBJ2-7; lacking DNA, the TRBD2 call made by TCRdb goes unchecked. CDR3 length: 15 residues. The CDR3 loop reads CASSIGTSGGYEQYF.

The chain couples TRBV20-1 to TRBJ1-5. Per germline, CDR1 DFQATT and CDR2 SNEGSKA (reference sequence). The CDR3 runs to 16 residues. The CDR3 sequence: CSARKGGGGSNQPQHF.

The chain's CDR3 is CASSQEWTGEYGYTF. This chain links TRBV4-3 with TRBJ1-2; no DNA is available, so the TRBD1 call from TCRdb remains unchecked. Germline V CDR1 and CDR2: LGHNA, YSLEER. The CDR3 has 15 residues.

The CDR3 loop reads CSARDRPGGTEAFF. The genes are TRBV20-1 and TRBJ1-1; no DNA is available, so the TRBD1 call from TCRdb remains unchecked. The CDR3 has 14 amino acids. Germline CDR1 reads DFQATT; CDR2 reads SNEGSKA (reference sequence).

The genes are TRBV30 and TRBJ2-7. The CDR3 consists of 13 residues. From germline, CDR1 is GTSNPN and CDR2 SVGIG (reference sequence). CDR3 region: CAWSVTGIYEQYF.

This rearrangement joins TRBV20-1 to TRBJ2-7; the D gene TCRdb calls, TRBD1, cannot be checked with no DNA. The CDR3 extends over 14 amino acids. CDR1 DFQATT and CDR2 SNEGSKA come from the germline V gene (reference sequence). Here the CDR3 reads CSALRDVLSYEQYF.

The chain uses TRBV20-1 and TRBJ1-2; TCRdb calls TRBD1, which cannot be checked without DNA. Per germline, CDR1 DFQATT and CDR2 SNEGSKA (reference sequence). This CDR3 is built from 14 residues. The CDR3 protein is CSASKRGLENGYTF.

The chain has TRBV12-3 or TRBV12-4 and TRBJ1-1; TCRdb indicates TRBD1, and absent DNA this call remains unverified. The length of the CDR3 is 15 residues. CDR3 protein: CASRPEGGDPLEAFF.

The J gene is TRBJ2-4, the V gene TRBV4-2. Germline V gene data show CDR1 as LGHNA and CDR2 as YNFKEQ. The CDR3 runs to 12 residues. The chain's CDR3 is CASSRRDDIQYF.

This chain connects TRBV4-3 to TRBJ1-1. The CDR3 length is 12 residues. Germline CDR1 LGHNA, CDR2 YSLEER. The CDR3 loop is CASSQDGQTAFF.

The V gene is TRBV7-9, the J gene TRBJ2-5; no DNA is available, so the TRBD1 call from TCRdb remains unchecked. The germline gives CDR1 SEHNR, CDR2 FQNEAQ (reference sequence). The CDR3 has 15 residues. CDR3 residues: CASSPAGTMQETQYF.

The CDR3 loop is CATSRDTGPRGSTATADTQYF. The rearrangement joins TRBV15 to TRBJ2-3; TCRdb's D gene call, TRBD1, goes unchecked for lack of DNA. The CDR3 has 21 amino acids. Germline V gene data show CDR1 as LNHNV and CDR2 as YYDKDF (reference sequence).

The chain joins TRBV15 to TRBJ2-7. Germline V gene sequence: CDR1 LNHNV, CDR2 YYDKDF (reference sequence). This CDR3 region has 14 residues. This CDR3 reads CATSRAGSSYEQYF.

This rearrangement joins TRBV6-5 to TRBJ1-1; the D call of TRBD1 rests on TCRdb alone, since no DNA is present to check it. The germline V gene has CDR1 MNHEY and CDR2 SVGAGI. This CDR3 region has 14 residues. The CDR3 here is CASRIQVMNTEAFF.

V and J are TRBV5-4 and TRBJ2-7; TCRdb lists TRBD1, though no DNA is available to test this call. The CDR3 runs to 13 residues. The germline V gene encodes CDR1 SGHNT and CDR2 YYREEE (reference sequence). CDR3 loop: CASSFGQSSEQYF.

This sequence joins TRBV25-1 and TRBJ1-5; TCRdb proposes TRBD1, but this gene call is untestable without DNA. Germline CDR1 MGHDK, CDR2 SYGVNS. CDR3 length: 14 amino acids. The CDR3 is CASSPGWGNQPQHF.

The chain employs TRBV11-2 and TRBJ2-5; the TRBD1 assignment by TCRdb is unverifiable without DNA. The germline gives CDR1 SGHAT, CDR2 FQNNGV. The length of the CDR3 is 19 residues. The CDR3 spells CASSLDPRPRGRYQETQYF.

The chain couples TRBV6-1 to TRBJ1-5. The CDR3 loop spans 15 amino acids. The germline V gene has CDR1 MNHNS and CDR2 SASEGT. Here the CDR3 reads CASSEGPLENQPQHF.

The chain is built from TRBV14 and TRBJ1-1; TCRdb's assignment of TRBD1 cannot be checked, as there is no DNA. Looked up from germline, CDR1 is SGHDN and CDR2 is FVKESK. The CDR3 consists of 14 residues. The CDR3 sequence is CASSPELTGGEAFF.

The chain has TRBV15 and TRBJ2-4; TCRdb lists TRBD2, though no DNA is available to test this call. The CDR3 loop spans 16 amino acids. Germline V gene lookup returns CDR1 LNHNV and CDR2 YYDKDF (reference sequence). The chain's CDR3 is CATSFRPAGSKNIQYF. Full variable domain (remainder filled in from reference TRBV15 and TRBJ2-4): DAMVIQNPRYQVTQFGKPVTLSCSQTLNHNVMYWYQQKSSQAPKLLFHYYDKDFNNEADTPDNFQSRRPNTSFCFLDIRSPGLGDTAMYLCATSFRPAGSKNIQYFGAGTRLSVL.

The J gene is TRBJ2-3, the V gene TRBV28. The V gene's germline CDR1 is MDHEN and CDR2 SYDVKM. The CDR3 extends over 11 amino acids. The CDR3 reads CASSYSDTQYF.

This sequence joins TRBV12-3 or TRBV12-4 and TRBJ2-2; the TRBD2 assignment by TCRdb is unverifiable without DNA. This CDR3 has 14 residues. Here the CDR3 reads CASSFRQGPGELFF.